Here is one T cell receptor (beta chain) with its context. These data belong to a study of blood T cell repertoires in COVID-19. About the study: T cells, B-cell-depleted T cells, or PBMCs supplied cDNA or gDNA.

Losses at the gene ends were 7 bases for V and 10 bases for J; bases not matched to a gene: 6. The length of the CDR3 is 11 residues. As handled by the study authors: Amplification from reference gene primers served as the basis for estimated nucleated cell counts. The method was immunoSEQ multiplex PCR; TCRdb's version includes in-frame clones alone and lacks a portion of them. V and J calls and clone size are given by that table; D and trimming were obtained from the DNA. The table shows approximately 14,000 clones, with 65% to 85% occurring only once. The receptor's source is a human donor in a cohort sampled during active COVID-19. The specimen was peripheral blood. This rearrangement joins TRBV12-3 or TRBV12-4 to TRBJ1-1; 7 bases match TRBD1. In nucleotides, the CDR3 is TGTGCCAGCACCCAGACAGGGTCAGCTTTCTTT. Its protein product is CASTQTGSAFF.